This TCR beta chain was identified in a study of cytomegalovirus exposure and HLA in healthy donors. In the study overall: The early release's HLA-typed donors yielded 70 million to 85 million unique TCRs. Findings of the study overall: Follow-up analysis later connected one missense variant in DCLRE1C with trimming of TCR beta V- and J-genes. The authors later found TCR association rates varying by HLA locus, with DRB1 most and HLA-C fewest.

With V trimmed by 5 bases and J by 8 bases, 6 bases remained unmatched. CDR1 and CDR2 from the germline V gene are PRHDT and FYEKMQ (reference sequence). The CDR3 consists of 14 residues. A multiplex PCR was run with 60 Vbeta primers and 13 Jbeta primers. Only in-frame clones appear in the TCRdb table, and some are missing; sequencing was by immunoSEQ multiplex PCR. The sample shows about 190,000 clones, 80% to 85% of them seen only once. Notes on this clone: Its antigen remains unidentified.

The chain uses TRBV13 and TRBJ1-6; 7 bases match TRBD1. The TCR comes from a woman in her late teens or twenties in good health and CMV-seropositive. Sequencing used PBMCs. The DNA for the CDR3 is TGTGCCAGCAGCACCCGCACAGGGGATTCACCCCTCCACTTT. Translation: CASSTRTGDSPLHF. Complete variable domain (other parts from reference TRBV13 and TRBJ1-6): AAGVIQSPRHLIKEKRETATLKCYPIPRHDTVYWYQQGPGQDPQFLISFYEKMQSDKGSIPDRFSAQQFSDYHSELNMSSLELGDSALYFCASSTRTGDSPLHFGNGTRLTVT.